This T cell receptor beta chain derives from a study of CD8+CD57+ T cells in acquired aplastic anemia. For the study at large: Sorted CD4+ plus CD8+ cells gave DNA averaging about 3.2 ug. Among healthy donors, CD4+ cells averaged around 11 million reads.

Study-level findings and limits: The number of CD8+ CDR3 sequences shared by patients and controls was approximately 30. Between the patient and control groups, CD8+ Simpson's diversity did not differ significantly.

Remarks on this clonotype: Its specificity is unknown.

This CDR3 region has 14 residues. With 0 bases removed from V and 2 bases from J, the gap between germline ends came to 7 bases. CDR1 and CDR2 (germline): SGHTA, FQGNSA. According to the study, genomic DNA was the template for TCR beta VDJ and CDR3 profiling. TCRdb re-called the reads with MiXCR, one entry per CDR3 protein. The profile covers around 230,000 distinct CDR3 sequences, with roughly 57% appearing a single time and around 32% taken by the ten largest. The chain links TRBV7-2 to TRBJ2-5; no firm D call. Sequences were obtained from sorted CD4+, CD8+, or CD8+CD57+ T cells (not recorded which) from PBMCs. The TCR was taken from a human donor in good health. In nucleotides, the CDR3 is TGTGCCAGCAGCTTAGCGGAACCTCAAGAGACCCAGTACTTC. The encoded protein is CASSLAEPQETQYF.